This T cell receptor (beta chain) is drawn from a study of response to subunit inactivated influenza vaccine. Broader study findings: The authors offered the suggestion that each seasonal influenza vaccination recruits few new T cells.

One entry per CDR3 protein, called by TCRdb with MiXCR from the RT-PCR reads. Of over 150,000 distinct CDR3 sequences in the sample, roughly a tenth were seen once. As concerns this clonotype: No antigen is known for it.

CDR1 is SGHNT and CDR2 is YENEEA in the germline V gene. V was trimmed by 0 bases and J by 2 bases, leaving 4 bases between them. This CDR3 contains 13 residues. V usage is TRBV11-3 and J usage is TRBJ1-1; no firm D call. This material consisted of non-naive T cells sorted from PBMCs, taken around seven weeks after vaccination. The sequence derives from a middle-aged man who received an inactivated influenza vaccine. CDR3 loop: CASSLEDNTEAFF. CDR3 nucleotides: TGTGCCAGCAGCTTAGAGGATAACACTGAAGCTTTCTTT.